A single sample gave rise to the 19 T cell receptor beta chains below, sequenced in a study of cytomegalovirus exposure and HLA in healthy donors. The PCR had 60 Vbeta and 13 Jbeta primers. Sequencing was performed with immunoSEQ multiplex PCR; in TCRdb, only in-frame clones are kept and a portion is missing. The sample records over 150,000 clones, roughly four fifths being singletons. Sequencing was done on a sample of PBMCs. Every receptor here comes from a woman between 25 and 40 years old in good health and CMV-seronegative.

The gene calls are TRBV6-5 and TRBJ1-6; no reliable D call. The germline gives CDR1 MNHEY, CDR2 SVGAGI. Trimming took off 7 bases at V and 0 bases at J, with 10 bases between the two ends. The CDR3 runs to 15 residues. The CDR3 region is CASNALSSYNSPLHF. CDR3 coding DNA: TGTGCCAGCAACGCTCTAAGCTCCTATAATTCACCCCTCCACTTT.

This chain links TRBV11-2 with TRBJ1-3, with 7 bases identical to TRBD1. Per the germline V gene, CDR1 is SGHAT and CDR2 is FQNNGV. The J segment lost 2 bases and the V segment lost 0 bases, leaving 16 bases of the junction unmatched. The length of the CDR3 is 20 residues. This CDR3 reads CASSLDLGQWRRSTGNTIYF. The CDR3 nucleotides are TGTGCCAGCAGCTTAGACTTGGGACAGTGGAGACGATCTACTGGAAACACCATATATTTT. Filled out from reference TRBV11-2 and TRBJ1-3, the complete variable domain reads EAGVAQSPRYKIIEKRQSVAFWCNPISGHATLYWYQQILGQGPKLLIQFQNNGVVDDSQLPKDRFSAERLKGVDSTLKIQPAKLEDSAVYLCASSLDLGQWRRSTGNTIYFGEGSWLTVV.

The chain combines TRBV28 with TRBJ2-5; 8 positions agree with TRBD1. V lost 3 bases, J lost 5 bases, and 2 bases stayed unmatched. CDR3 size: 13 residues. Germline V gene data show CDR1 as MDHEN and CDR2 as SYDVKM. The CDR3 reads CASSFDRGETQYF. For the CDR3, the DNA is TGTGCCAGCAGTTTCGACAGGGGTGAGACCCAGTACTTC.

V and J are TRBV27 and TRBJ2-7; D may be TRBD1 (5 bases). Germline CDR1 reads MNHEY; CDR2 reads SMNVEV (reference sequence). CDR3 size: 15 residues. Deletions cut 1 base from V and 0 bases from J, with 10 bases between. The CDR3 DNA follows: TGTGCCAGCAGTTTATTTGGACACAGCTCCTACGAGCAGTACTTC. This gives the protein CASSLFGHSSYEQYF.

The V and J genes are TRBV23-1 and TRBJ2-1; the D gene is possibly TRBD2 (6 bases). TRBV23-1 has ORF status, its function being uncertain. V lost 0 bases, J lost 9 bases, and 18 bases lay in between. The CDR3 has 16 amino acids. For the CDR3, the DNA is TGCGCCAGCAGTCAATCTCAGGGAGGACCCAACCTTGAGCAGTTCTTC. This gives the protein CASSQSQGGPNLEQFF.

The V gene is TRBV29-1, the J gene TRBJ1-6, with 11 bases that match TRBD1. With 7 bases clipped from V and 8 bases from J, the junction kept 7 bases outside the gene matches. The germline gives CDR1 SQVTM, CDR2 ANQGSEA. The CDR3 runs 14 residues. The CDR3 is CSGRTGGKDSPLHF. The CDR3, as DNA: TGCAGCGGCCGGACAGGGGGCAAGGATTCACCCCTCCACTTT.

This clone was recorded once. The CDR3 bases are TGTGCCAGCAGAAACGGACAGGGGAGCAATCAGCCCCAGCATTTT. Translation: CASRNGQGSNQPQHF. This chain uses TRBV28 with TRBJ1-5, with 9 bases aligning to TRBD1. Germline V gene sequence: CDR1 MDHEN, CDR2 SYDVKM. This CDR3 is built from 15 residues. Trimming cost V 6 bases and J 1 base; bases outside gene matches: 4. The complete variable domain, with remaining parts taken from reference TRBV28 and TRBJ1-5, reads DVKVTQSSRYLVKRTGEKVFLECVQDMDHENMFWYRQDPGLGLRLIYFSYDVKMKEKGDIPEGYSVSREKKERFSLILESASTNQTSMYLCASRNGQGSNQPQHFGDGTRLSIL.

The chain joins TRBV6-5 to TRBJ1-2, with no clear D. Per the germline V gene, CDR1 is MNHEY and CDR2 is SVGAGI. This CDR3 is built from 14 residues. V lost 7 bases and J lost 2, with 14 bases in between. The DNA of the CDR3 is TGTGCCAGCACCTCCTTTGTGGAGAACTATGGCTACACCTTC. Its protein is CASTSFVENYGYTF.

V gene TRBV5-4 combines with J gene TRBJ2-7; 10 bases agree with TRBD1. Trimming at V came to 8 bases and at J to 5 bases, leaving 7 bases not matched to a gene. The CDR3 extends over 13 amino acids. CDR1 and CDR2 (germline): SGHNT, YYREEE (reference sequence). CDR3 bases: TGTGCCAGTGGGACAGGGGAGCAGAACGAGCAGTACTTC. It is translated as CASGTGEQNEQYF.

The J gene is TRBJ1-1, the V gene TRBV19, with D perhaps matching TRBD1 (5 bases). The CDR3 covers 13 residues. Per germline, CDR1 LNHDA and CDR2 SQIVND (reference sequence). V lost 3 bases and J lost 5, with 10 bases in between. CDR3 bases: TGTGCCAGTAGTATTTGGGGGGTGACTGAAGCTTTCTTT. It translates to CASSIWGVTEAFF.

The J gene is TRBJ1-6, the V gene TRBV27; D not certain. CDR1 MNHEY and CDR2 SMNVEV come from the germline V gene (reference sequence). The CDR3 covers 14 residues. Trimming took 6 bases from V and 7 from J, leaving 13 bases between them. CDR3 sequence: CASSAPTGNSPLHF. CDR3 bases: TGTGCCAGCAGCGCCCCGACGGGGAATTCACCCCTCCACTTT.

This sequence joins TRBV7-2 and TRBJ2-7; 9 bases align to TRBD1. Germline trimming cut 3 bases from V and 2 bases from J; bases unmatched to any gene: 5. This CDR3 has 15 amino acids. Germline values: CDR1 SGHTA, CDR2 FQGNSA. CDR3 protein: CASSLTRQGAYEQYF. The CDR3 DNA is TGTGCCAGCAGCTTGACCCGACAGGGGGCCTACGAGCAGTACTTC.

Points on this clone: The junction departs from germline at one end; a sequencing error may be responsible. The chain carries TRBV6-5 and TRBJ2-4, with D tentatively TRBD1 (5 bases). Germline CDR1 is MNHEY and CDR2 is SVGAGI. This CDR3 has 15 amino acids. The CDR3 DNA is TGTGCCAGCAGCCCCTTGGGCAGGGCCAAAAACAGTCAGTACTTC. Its protein is CASSPLGRAKNSQYF.

The V call is TRBV19, the J call TRBJ2-2; the D gene is possibly TRBD1 (6 bases). Germline CDR1 reads LNHDA; CDR2 reads SQIVND (reference sequence). CDR3 length: 14 residues. Trimming stripped 8 bases from V and 2 bases from J, with 12 bases between. CDR3 in amino acids: CASSGTPNTGELFF. The DNA for the CDR3 is TGTGCCAGTTCCGGGACACCTAACACCGGGGAGCTGTTTTTT.

The chain recombines TRBV27 with TRBJ2-1; TRBD2 matches at 9 bases. With V trimmed by 6 bases and J by 12 bases, 6 bases remained unmatched. The CDR3 covers 12 residues. From germline, CDR1 is MNHEY and CDR2 SMNVEV (reference sequence). The CDR3 is CASSDETSGQFF. The CDR3 DNA reads as TGTGCCAGCAGCGACGAGACTAGCGGGCAGTTCTTC.

This CDR3 is CATSVGTGAYEQYF. The DNA of the CDR3 is TGTGCCACCTCGGTCGGGACAGGGGCCTACGAGCAGTACTTC. V gene TRBV19 combines with J gene TRBJ2-7; 10 bases are shared with TRBD1. CDR1 and CDR2 from the germline V gene are LNHDA and SQIVND (reference sequence). The ends lost 10 bases at V and 2 bases at J; junction bases unmatched: 8. The CDR3 is 14 residues long.

The chain links TRBV28 to TRBJ2-7; D is perhaps TRBD2 (6 bases). The CDR3 loop spans 13 amino acids. Germline V gene lookup returns CDR1 MDHEN and CDR2 SYDVKM. Trimming took off 5 bases at V and 4 bases at J, with 12 bases between the two ends. The CDR3 loop is CASSPPRGYEQYF. CDR3 in DNA: TGTGCCAGCAGTCCCCCCCGGGGGTACGAGCAGTACTTC.

The chain employs TRBV27 and TRBJ1-5, with D hard to call. Germline assignment: CDR1 MNHEY and CDR2 SMNVEV (reference sequence). V lost 2 bases and J 5 bases, leaving 7 bases between the germline ends. The CDR3 has 13 amino acids. DNA for the CDR3: TGTGCCAGCAGTTTAAGACTCCATCAGCCCCAGCATTTT. Its translation: CASSLRLHQPQHF.

The gene calls are TRBV28 and TRBJ1-5; 7 nucleotides line up with TRBD1. V shed 5 bases, J shed 0 bases, and the junction held 13 bases outside the gene matches. This CDR3 has 18 amino acids. The germline CDR1 and CDR2 sequences are MDHEN and SYDVKM. Here the CDR3 DNA reads TGTGCCAGCAGTACGGACAGGCTGCTCTCGTTTAGCAATCAGCCCCAGCATTTT. It is translated as CASSTDRLLSFSNQPQHF. Variable domain in full (rest from reference TRBV28 and TRBJ1-5): DVKVTQSSRYLVKRTGEKVFLECVQDMDHENMFWYRQDPGLGLRLIYFSYDVKMKEKGDIPEGYSVSREKKERFSLILESASTNQTSMYLCASSTDRLLSFSNQPQHFGDGTRLSIL.